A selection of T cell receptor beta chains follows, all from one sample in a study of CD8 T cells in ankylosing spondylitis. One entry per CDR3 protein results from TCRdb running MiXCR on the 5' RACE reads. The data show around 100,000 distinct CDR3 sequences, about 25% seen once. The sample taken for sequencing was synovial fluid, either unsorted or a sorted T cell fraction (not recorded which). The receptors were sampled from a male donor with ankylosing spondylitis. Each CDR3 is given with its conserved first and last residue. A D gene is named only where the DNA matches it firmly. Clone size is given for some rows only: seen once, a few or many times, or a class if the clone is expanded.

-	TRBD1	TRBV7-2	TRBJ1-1	TGTGCCAGCGGACGGACAGGGACAATGAACACTGAAGCTTTCTTT	CASGRTGTMNTEAFF
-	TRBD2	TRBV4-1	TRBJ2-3	TGCGCCAGCAGCTCAACTCTAAGCGGGAGGGCCATAGGGACAGATACGCAGTATTTT	CASSSTLSGRAIGTDTQYF
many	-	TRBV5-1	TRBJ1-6	TGCGCCAGCAGCCTGGATGGGGCTGATAATTCACCCCTCCACTTT	CASSLDGADNSPLHF
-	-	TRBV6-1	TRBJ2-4	TGTGCCAGCAAGTCTGTAGCGGTCAAAAACATTCAGTACTTC	CASKSVAVKNIQYF
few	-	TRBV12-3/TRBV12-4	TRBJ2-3	TGTGCCAGCAGTCCCACAAGAGATACGCAGTATTTT	CASSPTRDTQYF
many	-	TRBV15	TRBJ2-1	TGTGCCACCAGCAGAGAACCGACCAGCAATGAGCAGTTCTTC	CATSREPTSNEQFF
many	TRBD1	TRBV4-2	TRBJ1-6	TGTGCCAGCAGCCAAGATCGACAGGGGATGAGACCCCTCCACTTT	CASSQDRQGMRPLHF
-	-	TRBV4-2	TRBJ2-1	TGTGCCAGCAGCCAAGAATCCAGGCATAGCTCCTACAATGAGCAGTTCTTC	CASSQESRHSSYNEQFF
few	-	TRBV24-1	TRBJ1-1	TGTGCCACCAGTGAGGGGGAAAGAAGCACTGAAGCTTTCTTT	CATSEGERSTEAFF
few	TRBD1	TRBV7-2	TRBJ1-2	TGTGCCAGCAGCTTAGTGGGGACAGGGACGGATGGCTACACCTTC	CASSLVGTGTDGYTF
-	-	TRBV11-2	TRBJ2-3	TGTGCCAGCAGCTTAGATCAGCTCGAAAGAACGCAGTATTTT	CASSLDQLERTQYF
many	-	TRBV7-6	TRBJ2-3	TGTGCCAGCAGCCCCATGAGGGCCCAAGATACGCAGTATTTT	CASSPMRAQDTQYF
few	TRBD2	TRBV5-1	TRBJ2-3	TGCGCCAGCAGCTCGAACCTAGCGGGAGGCCGCCTAAGCACAGATACGCAGTATTTT	CASSSNLAGGRLSTDTQYF
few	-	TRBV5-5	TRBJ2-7	TGTGCCAGCAGCTTGGGGACAGCCTTGAGGATCGAGCAGTACTTC	CASSLGTALRIEQYF
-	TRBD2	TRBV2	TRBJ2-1	TGTGCCAGCAGCCCAACCTTGACTAGCGGGAGAAAGGATGAGTTCTTC	CASSPTLTSGRKDEFF
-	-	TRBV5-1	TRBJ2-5	TGCGCCAGCGCCCGGGACTACCAAGAGACCCAGTACTTC	CASARDYQETQYF
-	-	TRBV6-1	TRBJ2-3	TGTGCCAGCACCTCTCTGAACACAGATACGCAGTATTTT	CASTSLNTDTQYF
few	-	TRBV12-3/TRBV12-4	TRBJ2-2	TGTGCCAGCAGTCCACAGAGGCGGCTGAACACCGGGGAGCTGTTTTTT	CASSPQRRLNTGELFF
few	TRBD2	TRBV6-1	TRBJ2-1	TGTGCCAGCAGCGGGACTAGCCAGAGAACCTACAATGAGCAGTTCTTC	CASSGTSQRTYNEQFF
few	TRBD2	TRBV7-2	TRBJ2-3	TGTGCCAGCAGCAAGCGGACTAGCGTCAGCACAGATACGCAGTATTTT	CASSKRTSVSTDTQYF
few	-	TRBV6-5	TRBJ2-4	TGTGCCAGCAGTTTTGCTGGGTGGGGAGCCAAAAACATTCAGTACTTC	CASSFAGWGAKNIQYF
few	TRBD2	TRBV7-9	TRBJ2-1	TGTGCCAGCAGCTCGAGGGGGGGACTAGCAGAGGAGCAGTTCTTC	CASSSRGGLAEEQFF
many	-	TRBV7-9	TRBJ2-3	TGTGCCAGCAGCTCAAGCCGGGGGATAGATACGCAGTATTTT	CASSSSRGIDTQYF
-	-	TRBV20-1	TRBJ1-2	TGCAGTGCTAGAGATCTCTATGGACAGCCCTCCCGGGAGGGCTATGGCTACACCTTC	CSARDLYGQPSREGYGYTF
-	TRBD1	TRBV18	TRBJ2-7	TGTGCCAGCTCACCGGGGACAGGGGACTCCGGGCAGTACTTC	CASSPGTGDSGQYF
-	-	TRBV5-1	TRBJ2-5	TGCGCCAGCGGACGGACAGATCAAGAGACCCAGTACTTC	CASGRTDQETQYF
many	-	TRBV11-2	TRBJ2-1	TGTGCCAGCAGCCGAGGACTACCTACAAACAATGAGCAGTTCTTC	CASSRGLPTNNEQFF
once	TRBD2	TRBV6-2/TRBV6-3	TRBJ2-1	TGTGCCAGCAGCGAATGGGGTAGCGGGAGCTCCTACAATGAGCAGTTCTTC	CASSEWGSGSSYNEQFF
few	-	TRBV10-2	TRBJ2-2	TGCGCCAGCAGGGGAGCGTTAAACACCGGGGAGCTGTTTTTT	CASRGALNTGELFF
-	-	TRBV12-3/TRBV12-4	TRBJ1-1	TGTGCCAGCACCACAGGTGGGGGAGCTTTCTTT	CASTTGGGAFF
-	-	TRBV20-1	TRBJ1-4	TGCAGTGTCCGATCACCGGGGGAAAAACTGTTTTTT	CSVRSPGEKLFF
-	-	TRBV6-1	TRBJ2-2	TGTGCCAGCAAAGGGGGTGTAAACACCGGGGAGCTGTTTTTT	CASKGGVNTGELFF
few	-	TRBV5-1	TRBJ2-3	TGCGCCAGCAGGTTCACGGAAGGGCTTAGCACAGATACGCAGTATTTT	CASRFTEGLSTDTQYF
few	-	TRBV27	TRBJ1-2	TGTGCCAGCAGTTCCTTCGGACAGTCCTATGGCTACACCTTC	CASSSFGQSYGYTF
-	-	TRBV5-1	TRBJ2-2	TGCGCCAGCAGCTTGAGTGGGGTACACACCGGGGAGCTGTTTTTT	CASSLSGVHTGELFF